This paragraph covers one TCR beta chain sequence. Unmatched junction bases numbered 5, after V lost 5 bases and J lost 8 bases. Germline CDR1 is GTSNPN and CDR2 is SVGIG (reference sequence). The CDR3 totals 13 residues. This entry belongs to a study of blood T cell repertoires in COVID-19. In the study overall: Material from acute and convalescent COVID-19 was sourced from the United States, Italy and Spain. PBMCs, B-cell-depleted T cells, or T cells provided the cDNA or gDNA that made up the material.

Original processing notes: The authors estimated nucleated cell counts from reference gene primer amplification. Clones were sequenced by immunoSEQ multiplex PCR, and TCRdb holds only the in-frame ones, with some missing. That table supplies the V and J calls and clone size; D and trimming were determined from the DNA. This sample has under 200,000 clones; about 85% occur once, and the top ten carry almost 1%. Sequencing input: peripheral blood. V gene TRBV30 combines with J gene TRBJ2-1; 11 bases fit TRBD2. The sequence was collected from a man younger than 35 with acute or convalescent COVID-19. CDR3: CAWGSGGAYEQFF. The CDR3 bases are TGTGCCTGGGGTAGCGGGGGGGCCTATGAGCAGTTCTTC.